This entry lists 13 T cell receptor beta chains sequenced from one sample in a study of T cell repertoires in cytomegalovirus infection. Using its own MiXCR run on the reads, TCRdb lists one record per CDR3 protein. Of around 900,000 distinct CDR3 sequences in the sample, around 31% are singletons; the top ten hold 11% to 15%. These TCRs are of unknown antigen specificity. The source was cultured CD8+ T cells from PBMCs, collected from culture after CMV antigen stimulation. The receptors here all came from a human donor in good health (CMV status not recorded). Some clones in this sample may be carry-over from other donors' samples.

This clonotype has a handful of counts. CDR3 in DNA: TGTGCCAGCAGCTTCCCGTTAACTAGCGGGGGTATGGATACGCAGTATTTT. This gives the protein CASSFPLTSGGMDTQYF. The chain links TRBV7-9 to TRBJ2-3; 11 nucleotides agree with TRBD2. The CDR3 is 17 amino acids. Looked up from germline, CDR1 is SEHNR and CDR2 is FQNEAQ (reference sequence). V gave up 3 bases and J gave up 6 bases; unmatched junction bases: 11.

This clonotype appeared a few times. The chain combines TRBV7-9 with TRBJ2-4, with 9 positions matching TRBD2. The V and J ends lost 5 bases and 6 bases, in that order; junction bases with no gene match: 11. In germline, CDR1 is SEHNR, CDR2 FQNEAQ (reference sequence). There are 16 residues in the CDR3. CDR3 nucleotides: TGTGCCAGCAGCGCCGGGCGGGGGGGCCTGGGAAACATTCAGTACTTC. This sequence encodes CASSAGRGGLGNIQYF.

The gene calls are TRBV7-9 and TRBJ1-3; D unresolved. The CDR3 covers 14 residues. The V gene's germline CDR1 is SEHNR and CDR2 FQNEAQ (reference sequence). The V end lost 7 bases, the J end lost 0 bases, and 10 bases lay between the germline ends. CDR3 residues: CASIRAFSGNTIYF. The DNA of the CDR3 is TGTGCCAGCATCCGTGCCTTCTCTGGAAACACCATATATTTT.

This clonotype was seen at least ten times. CDR3 bases: TGTGCCAGCAGCCCGACAGGGGGCAAGAGGGAGACCCAGTACTTC. Its protein product is CASSPTGGKRETQYF. The genes are TRBV7-2 and TRBJ2-5; 10 bases match TRBD1. The trim removed 5 bases at V and 5 bases at J, leaving 8 bases unmatched. The germline V gene encodes CDR1 SGHTA and CDR2 FQGNSA. There are 15 residues in the CDR3.

This clonotype was seen ten or more times. This chain connects TRBV12-3 or TRBV12-4 to TRBJ1-2; tentatively, D is TRBD1 (6 bases). This CDR3 is 14 amino acids long. V lost 6 bases to trimming and J lost 4 bases, with 15 bases between them. The CDR3 here is CASSPGHVSYGYTF. The DNA for the CDR3 is TGTGCCAGCAGCCCGGGACACGTCAGCTATGGCTACACCTTC.

This chain connects TRBV5-5 to TRBJ2-1; D tentatively reads TRBD1 or TRBD2 (6 bases each). This CDR3 has 14 residues. V lost 4 bases and J 6 bases, leaving 14 bases between the germline ends. Germline assignment: CDR1 SGHKS and CDR2 YYEKEE (reference sequence). The CDR3 loop is CASSRRGAVNEQFF. DNA of the CDR3: TGTGCCAGCAGCCGGAGGGGGGCCGTCAATGAGCAGTTCTTC.

This clonotype appeared a few times. This sequence joins TRBV6-6 and TRBJ2-7; TRBD1 matches at 10 bases. The germline V gene encodes CDR1 MNHNY and CDR2 SVGAGI (reference sequence). V lost 7 bases to trimming and J lost 3 bases; unmatched junction nucleotides: 9. CDR3 size: 15 residues. CDR3 DNA: TGTGCCAGCACCAGACATCGGGACAGGGGCTACGAGCAGTACGTC. This codes for CASTRHRDRGYEQYV.

The V gene is TRBV28, the J gene TRBJ1-6; D remains unclear. The CDR3 consists of 15 residues. Trimming took 5 bases from V and 6 from J, leaving 14 bases between them. CDR1 MDHEN and CDR2 SYDVKM come from the germline V gene. The CDR3 nucleotides are TGTGCCAGCAGTCCCGGGTTCGATCTTAATTCACCCCTCCACTTT. The encoded protein is CASSPGFDLNSPLHF.

The V gene is TRBV11-2, the J gene TRBJ1-1, with 12 nucleotides matching TRBD1. V was clipped by 5 bases and J by 0 bases; unmatched bases: 10. This CDR3 comprises 18 residues. CDR1 SGHAT and CDR2 FQNNGV come from the germline V gene. The CDR3 nucleotides read TGTGCCAGCAGCGAGGGCCCGGGACAGGGGGCCATGAACACTGAAGCTTTCTTT. This encodes CASSEGPGQGAMNTEAFF.

The gene calls are TRBV14 and TRBJ1-2; D is undetermined. Germline CDR1 SGHDN, CDR2 FVKESK. V lost 0 bases, J lost 5 bases, and 10 bases lay in between. This CDR3 region has 14 residues. CDR3 sequence: CASSQDMRVYGYTF. CDR3 DNA: TGTGCCAGCAGCCAAGACATGAGGGTTTATGGCTACACCTTC. Drawing the rest from reference TRBV14 and TRBJ1-2, the complete variable domain is EAGVTQFPSHSVIEKGQTVTLRCDPISGHDNLYWYRRVMGKEIKFLLHFVKESKQDESGMPNNRFLAERTGGTYSTLKVQPAELEDSGVYFCASSQDMRVYGYTFGSGTRLTVV.

In its sample, this clonotype was seen a few times. The rearrangement joins TRBV2 to TRBJ2-1, with D perhaps being TRBD1 or TRBD2 (6 bases each). Looked up from germline, CDR1 is SNHLY and CDR2 is FYNNEI. This CDR3 is built from 13 residues. With 7 bases removed from V and 7 bases from J, the gap between germline ends came to 14 bases. CDR3 sequence reads: CASIGGGTNEQFF. The CDR3 region has the DNA TGTGCCAGCATAGGAGGGGGGACTAATGAGCAGTTCTTC.

V and J are TRBV6-2 or TRBV6-3 and TRBJ2-1; D might be TRBD1 (5 bases). Trimming left V 5 bases short and J 11 bases short, with 19 bases between. The V gene's germline CDR1 is MNHEY and CDR2 SVGEGT. The CDR3 spans 14 residues. The CDR3 DNA reads as TGTGCCAGCAGTAGCCTCCCAGCAGGGTTACAGCAGTTCTTC. Translating gives CASSSLPAGLQQFF.

To note about this clonotype: Relative to the germline gene, one junction end is altered; a read error may explain this. V and J are TRBV7-8 and TRBJ2-1, with a tentative D call TRBD2 (7 bases). CDR3 size: 16 residues. Germline V lookup: CDR1 SGHVS, CDR2 FQNEAQ. The CDR3, as DNA: TGTGTCAGCAGCTCCACCCGGGGGGCTTCGTACAATGAGCAGTTCTTC. Its translation is CVSSSTRGASYNEQFF.